A single sample gave rise to the 20 T cell receptor beta chains below, sequenced in a study of spatial heterogeneity in lung cancer. TCRdb reanalysed the 5' RACE reads using MiXCR and keeps one entry per CDR3 protein. The table lists about 11,000 distinct CDR3 sequences, approximately 4% of them singletons. The sample's time point: sample taken at primary tumor resection. From tumor, nontumor lung or frozen PBMC, whole RNA was taken unsorted for sequencing. The sequenced sample was normal lung tissue next to the tumor, obtained at surgery. The receptors come from a male donor with early-stage non-small cell lung cancer.

On this clonotype: Little can be read into the size of this beta chain, an off-target read in a library designed for alpha chains. V gene TRBV19 combines with J gene TRBJ2-1; D remains unclear. CDR3 size: 13 residues. The V end was cut by 3 bases, the J end by 2 bases, with 5 bases between. The germline CDR1 and CDR2 sequences are LNHDA and SQIVND (reference sequence). The CDR3 nucleotides are TGTGCCAGTAGTATGCAAACCTACAATGAGCAGTTCTTC. Residues: CASSMQTYNEQFF.

This clonotype appeared many times. This beta chain slipped into a library made for alpha chains as a stray read, so its size is not meaningful. The rearrangement uses TRBV29-1 and TRBJ1-1; no clear D gene. Germline V gives CDR1 SQVTM, CDR2 ANQGSEA. This CDR3 is built from 11 residues. V lost 3 bases, J lost 6 bases, and 8 bases lay in between. As DNA, the CDR3 is TGCAGCGTTGAGACCCCCGCTGAAGCTTTCTTT. Translated: CSVETPAEAFF.

Relative to its sample, this clonotype is medium-sized. The library was built for alpha chains, so this beta chain is an off-target read and its size means little. The rearrangement uses TRBV7-2 and TRBJ2-3, with 9 nucleotides matching TRBD2. V shed 0 bases and J 5 bases; nucleotides not matched to a gene: 3. Germline V gene sequence: CDR1 SGHTA, CDR2 FQGNSA. CDR3 size: 15 residues. The CDR3 loop reads CASSLASGRRDTQYF. The DNA for the CDR3 is TGTGCCAGCAGCTTAGCTAGCGGGAGAAGAGATACGCAGTATTTT.

This clonotype is medium-sized within its sample. Since the library was made to target alpha chains, this beta chain is a stray read and its abundance is not meaningful. This chain links TRBV20-1 with TRBJ2-1, with TRBD2 identical over 12 bases. The germline gives CDR1 DFQATT, CDR2 SNEGSKA (reference sequence). This CDR3 has 14 residues. Trimming took 2 bases from V and 10 from J; bases not matched to a gene: 6. In DNA, the CDR3 is TGCAGTGCTAGACTAGCGGGAGGGTTTGGCGAGCAGTTCTTC. As protein: CSARLAGGFGEQFF.

Regarding this clonotype: Little can be read into the size of this beta chain, an off-target read in a library designed for alpha chains. This sequence joins TRBV6-2 or TRBV6-3 and TRBJ2-7, with D possibly matching TRBD2 (6 bases). V gave up 10 bases and J gave up 4 bases, with 17 bases separating them. The CDR3 totals 13 residues. Germline V gene sequence: CDR1 MNHEY, CDR2 SVGEGT. This chain's CDR3 is CATLSEGRYEQYF. CDR3 DNA sequence: TGTGCCACCCTCTCGGAGGGCCGATACGAGCAGTACTTC.

In the case of this clonotype: This beta chain is a stray sequence in a library constructed for alpha chains; its clone size is not meaningful. The chain recombines TRBV5-1 with TRBJ2-2, with D perhaps matching TRBD1 (6 bases). Germline-derived CDR1 and CDR2 are SGHRS and YFSETQ. The CDR3 consists of 14 residues. V was cut by 4 bases and J by 4 bases, with 11 bases left in between. CDR3 nucleotide sequence: TGCGCCAGCAGCCGGGACAAATCCACCGGGGAGCTGTTTTTT. It translates to CASSRDKSTGELFF. Variable domain in full (rest from reference TRBV5-1 and TRBJ2-2): KAGVTQTPRYLIKTRGQQVTLSCSPISGHRSVSWYQQTPGQGLQFLFEYFSETQRNKGNFPGRFSGRQFSNSRSEMNVSTLELGDSALYLCASSRDKSTGELFFGEGSRLTVL.

Regarding this clonotype: This beta chain lies outside the target of a library built for alpha chains; its clone size means little. CDR3 sequence (DNA): TGTGCCAGCTCACCCACTATACAAGAGACCCAGTACTTC. It codes for CASSPTIQETQYF. The gene calls are TRBV18 and TRBJ2-5, with unresolved D. The CDR3 loop spans 13 amino acids. The germline gives CDR1 KGHSH, CDR2 LQKENI. Trimming took 3 bases from V and 2 from J, leaving 7 bases between them.

The sample holds many counts of this clonotype. This beta chain slipped into a library made for alpha chains as a stray read, so its size is not meaningful. J is TRBJ1-6 and V is TRBV2; 10 bases agree with TRBD1. Germline V gene data show CDR1 as SNHLY and CDR2 as FYNNEI. This CDR3 is 16 amino acids long. V lost 6 bases and J lost 8; bases outside the gene matches: 10. CDR3 nucleotide sequence: TGTGCCAGCAGGAGGGACAGGGGTTATGAACATTCACCCCTCCACTTT. Its protein is CASRRDRGYEHSPLHF.

This clonotype has ten or more counts. In a library made to pick up alpha chains, this beta chain is a stray read with a size that means little. The chain joins TRBV20-1 to TRBJ2-5, with 9 positions matching TRBD2. This CDR3 region has 13 residues. The ends lost 6 bases at V and 5 bases at J; junction bases unmatched: 7. The germline V gene encodes CDR1 DFQATT and CDR2 SNEGSKA (reference sequence). CDR3 sequence reads: CSAIIAGVETQYF. The CDR3 DNA is TGCAGTGCGATCATAGCGGGAGTGGAGACCCAGTACTTC.

As concerns this clonotype: This beta chain came through as a stray read in a library set up for alpha chains, and its size says little. The J gene is TRBJ2-7, the V gene TRBV7-9; 7 bases agree with TRBD1. In germline, CDR1 is SEHNR, CDR2 FQNEAQ (reference sequence). The CDR3 is 14 amino acids. V shed 3 bases and J 3 bases; nucleotides not matched to a gene: 5. CDR3 sequence reads: CASSFGTVDYEQYF. The DNA of the CDR3 is TGTGCCAGCAGCTTTGGGACAGTGGACTACGAGCAGTACTTC.

This clonotype was detected only a few times. For a library built for alpha chains, this beta chain is a stray read; little rests on its size. The rearrangement uses TRBV6-5 and TRBJ1-1; 8 bases align to TRBD1. The CDR3 runs to 15 residues. Germline V gene lookup returns CDR1 MNHEY and CDR2 SVGAGI. Losses at the gene ends were 5 bases for V and 1 base for J; bases not matched to a gene: 6. CDR3 sequence (DNA): TGTGCCAGCAGTCCAGGGGGCAGCCAGAACACTGAAGCTTTCTTT. Its translation is CASSPGGSQNTEAFF.

This clonotype is medium-sized (0.01 to 0.1%) within its sample. Found in a library prepared for alpha chains, this beta chain is an off-target read, and its abundance has little meaning. The rearrangement joins TRBV6-5 to TRBJ1-6, with 7 bases identical to TRBD1. Germline V gene data show CDR1 as MNHEY and CDR2 as SVGAGI. With V trimmed by 6 bases and J by 0 bases, 5 bases remained unmatched. This CDR3 comprises 16 residues. CDR3 nucleotide sequence: TGTGCCAGCAGACCGCGGGACAGCTCCTATAATTCACCCCTCCACTTT. Its protein is CASRPRDSSYNSPLHF.

This clonotype has at least ten counts. This beta chain appears as a stray read in a library generated for alpha chains; its size is not informative. V gene TRBV20-1 combines with J gene TRBJ1-4; unclear D gene. The CDR3 has 15 amino acids. V was trimmed by 3 bases and J by 2 bases, leaving 13 bases between them. Germline V gives CDR1 DFQATT, CDR2 SNEGSKA (reference sequence). CDR3 region: CSARRELGTNEKLFF. In nucleotides, the CDR3 is TGCAGTGCTAGGCGGGAGCTAGGGACTAATGAAAAACTGTTTTTT.

Judged by abundance, this clonotype is medium-sized. This beta chain lies outside the target of a library built for alpha chains; its clone size means little. This rearrangement joins TRBV28 to TRBJ1-2; no clear D gene. The CDR3 runs 13 residues. Germline-derived CDR1 and CDR2 are MDHEN and SYDVKM. Trimming took off 2 bases at V and 4 bases at J, with 8 bases between the two ends. The DNA for the CDR3 is TGTGCCAGCAGTTTAATCGGGGTCTATGGCTACACCTTC. Translation gives CASSLIGVYGYTF.

Remarks on this clonotype: For a library built for alpha chains, this beta chain is a stray read; little rests on its size. The V and J genes are TRBV20-1 and TRBJ2-5; D might be TRBD1 or TRBD2, each matching 5 bases. V lost 5 bases and J 2 bases, leaving 9 bases between the germline ends. The germline gives CDR1 DFQATT, CDR2 SNEGSKA (reference sequence). The CDR3 spans 12 residues. The CDR3 nucleotides are TGCAGTGCTTGGGACGGACAAGAGACCCAGTACTTC. Its protein is CSAWDGQETQYF.

This clonotype has at least ten counts. Because the library targeted alpha chains, this beta chain is an off-target read whose size means little. The rearrangement joins TRBV30 to TRBJ2-1; the match to TRBD1 covers 12 bases. There are 15 residues in the CDR3. Germline assignment: CDR1 GTSNPN and CDR2 SVGIG (reference sequence). Trimming took 2 bases from V and 8 from J; bases not matched to a gene: 7. CDR3 nucleotide sequence: TGTGCCTGGAGTCAAGGGACAGGGGGCTTCGATGAGCAGTTCTTC. It specifies CAWSQGTGGFDEQFF.

This clonotype was counted at least ten times. The library was built for alpha chains, so this beta chain is an off-target read and its size means little. The J gene is TRBJ2-1, the V gene TRBV6-5, with TRBD2 matching 7 bases. This CDR3 has 15 amino acids. Germline CDR1 is MNHEY and CDR2 is SVGAGI. V trimming: 6 bases; J trimming: 0 bases; junction bases outside the gene matches: 5. This CDR3 reads CASSRLALSYNEQFF. The CDR3 DNA reads TGTGCCAGCAGCCGACTAGCCCTCTCCTACAATGAGCAGTTCTTC.

This clonotype turned up a few times. This beta chain is a stray sequence in a library constructed for alpha chains; its clone size is not meaningful. The V and J genes are TRBV4-2 and TRBJ2-1; TRBD1 matches at 8 bases. With V trimmed by 0 bases and J by 4 bases, 11 bases remained unmatched. Germline CDR1 reads LGHNA; CDR2 reads YNFKEQ. CDR3 size: 18 residues. The CDR3 protein is CASSQEGYGTGLYNEQFF. The CDR3 DNA reads TGTGCCAGCAGCCAAGAAGGATACGGGACAGGTCTTTACAATGAGCAGTTCTTC.

This clonotype showed up many times. This beta chain came through as a stray read in a library set up for alpha chains, and its size says little. J is TRBJ1-4 and V is TRBV20-1; D is uncertain. V gave up 6 bases and J gave up 7 bases, with 18 bases separating them. This CDR3 has 14 amino acids. Germline CDR1 DFQATT, CDR2 SNEGSKA (reference sequence). The CDR3 nucleotides are TGCAGTGCCAAGGCCCCAGGCGCAAGTGAAAAACTGTTTTTT. It encodes CSAKAPGASEKLFF.

As regards this clonotype: This beta chain is an unintended read in a library built for alpha chains; its size means little. This chain links TRBV9 with TRBJ1-5; perhaps TRBD1 as D (6 bases). Per germline, CDR1 SGDLS and CDR2 YYNGEE. The length of the CDR3 is 14 residues. Trimming took off 7 bases at V and 6 bases at J, with 17 bases between the two ends. CDR3 protein: CASSTTGGGQPQHF. CDR3 nucleotide sequence: TGTGCCAGCTCCACGACAGGAGGGGGTCAGCCCCAGCATTTT.